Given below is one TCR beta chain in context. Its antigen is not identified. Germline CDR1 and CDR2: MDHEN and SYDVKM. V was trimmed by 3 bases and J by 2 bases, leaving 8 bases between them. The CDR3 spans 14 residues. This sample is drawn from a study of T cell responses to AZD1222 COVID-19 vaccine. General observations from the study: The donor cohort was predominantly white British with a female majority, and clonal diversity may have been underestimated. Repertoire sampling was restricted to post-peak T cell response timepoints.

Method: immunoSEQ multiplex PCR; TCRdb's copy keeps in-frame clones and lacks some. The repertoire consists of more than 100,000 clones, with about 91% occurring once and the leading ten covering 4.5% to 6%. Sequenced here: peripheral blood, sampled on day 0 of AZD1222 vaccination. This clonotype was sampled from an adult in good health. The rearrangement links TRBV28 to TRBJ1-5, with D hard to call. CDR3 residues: CASSFESGNQPQHF. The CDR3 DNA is TGTGCCAGCAGTTTCGAGTCCGGCAATCAGCCCCAGCATTTT.